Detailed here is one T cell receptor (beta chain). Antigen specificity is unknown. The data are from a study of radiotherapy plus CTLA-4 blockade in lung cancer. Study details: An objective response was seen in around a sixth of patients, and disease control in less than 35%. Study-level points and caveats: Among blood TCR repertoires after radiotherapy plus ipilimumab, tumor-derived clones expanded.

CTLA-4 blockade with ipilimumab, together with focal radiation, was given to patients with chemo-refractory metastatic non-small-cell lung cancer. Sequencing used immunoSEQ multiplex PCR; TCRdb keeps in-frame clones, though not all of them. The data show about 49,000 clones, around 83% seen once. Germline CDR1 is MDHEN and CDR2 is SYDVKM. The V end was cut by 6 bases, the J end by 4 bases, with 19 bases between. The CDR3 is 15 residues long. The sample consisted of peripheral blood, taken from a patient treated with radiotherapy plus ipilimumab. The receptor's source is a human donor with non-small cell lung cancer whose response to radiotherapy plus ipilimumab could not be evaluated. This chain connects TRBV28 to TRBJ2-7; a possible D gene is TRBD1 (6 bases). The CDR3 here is CASRASTGDIYEQYF. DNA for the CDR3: TGTGCCAGCAGAGCCTCGACAGGTGATATATACGAGCAGTACTTC.